One and the same sample provided the 21 T cell receptor beta chains below, sequenced in a study of blood T cell repertoires in COVID-19. TCRdb keeps only in-frame clones here, not all; method: immunoSEQ multiplex PCR. The sample has about 320,000 clones, roughly 90% seen once. The source material was PBMCs or T cells enriched from blood (not recorded which). The origin of the receptors is a man in his fifties or sixties who had recovered from COVID-19.

This chain links TRBV3-1 (or the pseudogene TRBV3-2) with TRBJ1-1; D may be TRBD1 (5 bases). Germline values: CDR1 LGHDT, CDR2 YNNKEL (reference sequence). Trimming shortened V by 0 bases and J by 10 bases, and 15 bases separated the two germline ends. CDR3 length: 14 residues. CDR3 DNA: TGTGCCAGCAGCCAAGAGATAGTTTCAAGGGGAGCTTTCTTT. Translated, it gives CASSQEIVSRGAFF.

V and J are TRBV15 and TRBJ2-7; D is perhaps TRBD1 (6 bases). This CDR3 is built from 13 residues. The germline CDR1 and CDR2 sequences are LNHNV and YYDKDF (reference sequence). V lost 3 bases and J 4 bases, leaving 10 bases between the germline ends. CDR3 residues: CATSRGANYEQYF. CDR3 DNA: TGTGCCACCAGCAGGGGGGCGAATTACGAGCAGTACTTC.

The chain is built from TRBV18 and TRBJ1-2; 7 nucleotides line up with TRBD1. This CDR3 contains 16 residues. J was trimmed by 0 bases and V by 3 bases; bases with no gene match: 7. Germline V gene data show CDR1 as KGHSH and CDR2 as LQKENI. The CDR3 coding sequence is TGTGCCAGCTCACCCGCAGGGGGGATTACTAACTATGGCTACACCTTC. Protein product: CASSPAGGITNYGYTF.

V gene TRBV11-3 combines with J gene TRBJ2-2; D uncertain. The CDR3 runs 16 residues. Germline V lookup: CDR1 SGHNT, CDR2 YENEEA. V was shortened by 1 base and J by 9 bases, with 18 bases between the two germline ends. CDR3 nucleotide sequence: TGTGCCAGCAGCTTAGCGGCTTACTACTCATTCCGGGAGCTGTTTTTT. This encodes CASSLAAYYSFRELFF.

This clone was detected a few times. The chain is built from TRBV12-3 or TRBV12-4 and TRBJ2-7; D possibly corresponds to TRBD1 (6 bases). This CDR3 has 13 amino acids. Trimming stripped 4 bases from V and 6 bases from J, with 13 bases between. CDR3: CASSWNRVSEQYF. The CDR3 DNA follows: TGTGCCAGCAGTTGGAACAGGGTTTCCGAGCAGTACTTC.

The chain joins TRBV19 to TRBJ2-2, with D tentatively TRBD2 (6 bases). The CDR3 is made up of 15 amino acids. Germline V gene lookup returns CDR1 LNHDA and CDR2 SQIVND (reference sequence). Trimming shortened V by 5 bases and J by 4 bases, and 14 bases separated the two germline ends. In DNA, the CDR3 is TGTGCCAGTAGTCCAGGACACGGGGGCACCGGGGAGCTGTTTTTT. It encodes CASSPGHGGTGELFF.

This clone showed up just a few times. J is TRBJ1-1 and V is TRBV2, with D hard to call. This CDR3 contains 11 residues. The V and J ends lost 10 bases and 5 bases respectively, with 11 bases between them. Germline V gene lookup returns CDR1 SNHLY and CDR2 FYNNEI. In DNA form, the CDR3 reads TGTGCCACGGACCGGGGAACTGAAGCTTTCTTT. Translating it yields CATDRGTEAFF. The entire variable domain, with the rest obtained from reference TRBV2 and TRBJ1-1, is as follows: EPEVTQTPSHQVTQMGQEVILRCVPISNHLYFYWYRQILGQKVEFLVSFYNNEISEKSEIFDDQFSVERPDGSNFTLKIRSTKLEDSAMYFCATDRGTEAFFGQGTRLTVV.

The rearrangement joins TRBV11-2 to TRBJ1-5; possibly TRBD1 for D (5 bases). CDR1 is SGHAT, CDR2 FQNNGV, per germline. CDR3 length: 15 amino acids. Trimming took 1 base from V and 7 from J, leaving 14 bases between them. In DNA form, the CDR3 reads TGTGCCAGCAGCTTAGGTTATGGGGGAGGGCAGCCCCAGCATTTT. Protein: CASSLGYGGGQPQHF.

V usage is TRBV2 and J usage is TRBJ2-7; 7 nucleotides agree with TRBD1. J was trimmed by 3 bases and V by 7 bases; bases with no gene match: 6. Germline CDR1 is SNHLY and CDR2 is FYNNEI. The CDR3 loop spans 13 amino acids. CDR3 loop: CASTPGGSYEQYF. CDR3 in DNA: TGTGCCAGCACCCCAGGGGGTAGCTACGAGCAGTACTTC. The full variable domain, its missing parts supplied by reference TRBV2 and TRBJ2-7, is EPEVTQTPSHQVTQMGQEVILRCVPISNHLYFYWYRQILGQKVEFLVSFYNNEISEKSEIFDDQFSVERPDGSNFTLKIRSTKLEDSAMYFCASTPGGSYEQYFGPGTRLTVT.

The rearrangement uses TRBV7-3 and TRBJ1-4, with D possibly TRBD1 on 5 matching bases. The CDR3 spans 16 residues. CDR1 is SGHTA and CDR2 is FQGTGA in the germline V gene. V was cut by 9 bases and J by 5 bases, with 22 bases left in between. The DNA of the CDR3 is TGTGCCAGGGGGGGTGACGGGGCCCGAAGAAATGAAAAACTGTTTTTT. This gives the protein CARGGDGARRNEKLFF.

The chain joins TRBV3-1 (or the pseudogene TRBV3-2) to TRBJ1-2, with D possibly matching TRBD1 (5 bases). This CDR3 region has 16 residues. The germline gives CDR1 LGHDT, CDR2 YNNKEL (reference sequence). The V and J ends lost 6 bases and 0 bases respectively, with 17 bases between them. The CDR3 DNA sequence: TGTGCCAGCAGTCCACCCGGACACACTACTAACTATGGCTACACCTTC. Protein: CASSPPGHTTNYGYTF.

V and J are TRBV3-1 (or the pseudogene TRBV3-2) and TRBJ1-1, with D maybe TRBD1 (5 bases). This CDR3 has 20 amino acids. V lost 0 bases and J 1 base, leaving 24 bases between the germline ends. Germline values: CDR1 LGHDT, CDR2 YNNKEL (reference sequence). The CDR3 bases are TGTGCCAGCAGCCAAGATTACCGAACAAACCCAGGGAGGTCGAACACTGAAGCTTTCTTT. As protein: CASSQDYRTNPGRSNTEAFF.

The chain recombines TRBV7-6 with TRBJ2-7; a possible D gene is TRBD2 (5 bases). V dropped 5 bases and J dropped 2 bases, with 16 bases sitting between them. CDR1 is SGHVS and CDR2 is FNYEAQ in the germline V gene. The CDR3 spans 15 residues. The CDR3 sequence is CASSIEGNTAYEQYF. In DNA, the CDR3 is TGTGCCAGCAGCATTGAGGGAAATACTGCCTACGAGCAGTACTTC.

The chain uses TRBV18 and TRBJ2-3, with a tentative D call TRBD2 (5 bases). CDR1 and CDR2 from the germline V gene are KGHSH and LQKENI. Trimming pared 0 bases from V and 4 bases from J, leaving 11 bases between. The CDR3 spans 15 residues. CDR3 nucleotides: TGTGCCAGCTCACCACCGGGAGTAGGGCCAGATACGCAGTATTTT. Translating gives CASSPPGVGPDTQYF.

This chain connects TRBV6-5 to TRBJ1-2; 9 bases match TRBD1. The germline CDR1 and CDR2 sequences are MNHEY and SVGAGI. This CDR3 comprises 13 residues. The ends lost 6 bases at V and 7 bases at J; junction bases unmatched: 6. The CDR3 protein is CASRYRGLAGYTF. The CDR3 DNA is TGTGCCAGCAGATACAGGGGGCTCGCTGGCTACACCTTC.

This clone appeared once. The rearrangement joins TRBV30 to TRBJ1-5, with 7 bases aligning to TRBD1. The CDR3 runs 14 residues. J was trimmed by 0 bases and V by 5 bases; bases with no gene match: 4. CDR1 and CDR2 from the germline V gene are GTSNPN and SVGIG (reference sequence). CDR3 protein: CAWQAGGSNQPQHF. The DNA of the CDR3 is TGTGCCTGGCAAGCAGGGGGTAGCAATCAGCCCCAGCATTTT.

J is TRBJ1-4 and V is TRBV7-2; 10 bases are a match to TRBD1. J was trimmed by 7 bases and V by 5 bases; bases with no gene match: 10. This CDR3 has 16 amino acids. Per germline, CDR1 SGHTA and CDR2 FQGNSA. The CDR3 spells CASSTGTGVGIEKLFF. DNA for the CDR3: TGTGCCAGCAGCACGGGGACAGGGGTGGGAATTGAAAAACTGTTTTTT.

The chain has TRBV5-1 and TRBJ1-2; 8 positions match TRBD1. Trimming took 6 bases from V and 3 from J; bases not matched to a gene: 7. Germline V lookup: CDR1 SGHRS, CDR2 YFSETQ. The CDR3 spans 14 residues. CDR3 residues: CASTRTGSDYGYTF. CDR3 DNA sequence: TGCGCCAGCACGAGGACAGGGTCGGACTATGGCTACACCTTC. The whole variable domain, filled in from reference TRBV5-1 and TRBJ1-2, reads KAGVTQTPRYLIKTRGQQVTLSCSPISGHRSVSWYQQTPGQGLQFLFEYFSETQRNKGNFPGRFSGRQFSNSRSEMNVSTLELGDSALYLCASTRTGSDYGYTFGSGTRLTVV.

Worth noting for this clone: Mismatch with germline at one junction end may stem from a read error. The chain joins TRBV7-8 to TRBJ1-1, with a possible D match to TRBD1 (5 bases). The CDR3 sequence is 14 residues long. Germline V gene lookup returns CDR1 SGHVS and CDR2 FQNEAQ. CDR3 sequence reads: CASSPQTWTSEVLF. The DNA for the CDR3 is TGTGCCAGCAGCCCCCAAACCTGGACATCCGAAGTTCTCTTT.

The J gene is TRBJ2-5, the V gene TRBV7-9, with a tentative D call TRBD1 (5 bases). CDR3 length: 12 residues. V was cut by 4 bases and J by 5 bases, with 8 bases left in between. The germline gives CDR1 SEHNR, CDR2 FQNEAQ (reference sequence). CDR3 region: CASSSYRETQYF. CDR3 nucleotide sequence: TGTGCCAGCAGCTCCTACAGGGAGACCCAGTACTTC.

The V and J genes are TRBV5-1 and TRBJ1-5; D call uncertain. Looked up from germline, CDR1 is SGHRS and CDR2 is YFSETQ. Trimming removed 4 bases from V and 0 bases from J, with 11 bases in between. The CDR3 totals 15 residues. The CDR3 loop is CASSPGGDSNQPQHF. The DNA for the CDR3 is TGCGCCAGCAGCCCCGGCGGGGATAGCAATCAGCCCCAGCATTTT. Full variable domain (outside the CDR3, taken from reference TRBV5-1 and TRBJ1-5): KAGVTQTPRYLIKTRGQQVTLSCSPISGHRSVSWYQQTPGQGLQFLFEYFSETQRNKGNFPGRFSGRQFSNSRSEMNVSTLELGDSALYLCASSPGGDSNQPQHFGDGTRLSIL.